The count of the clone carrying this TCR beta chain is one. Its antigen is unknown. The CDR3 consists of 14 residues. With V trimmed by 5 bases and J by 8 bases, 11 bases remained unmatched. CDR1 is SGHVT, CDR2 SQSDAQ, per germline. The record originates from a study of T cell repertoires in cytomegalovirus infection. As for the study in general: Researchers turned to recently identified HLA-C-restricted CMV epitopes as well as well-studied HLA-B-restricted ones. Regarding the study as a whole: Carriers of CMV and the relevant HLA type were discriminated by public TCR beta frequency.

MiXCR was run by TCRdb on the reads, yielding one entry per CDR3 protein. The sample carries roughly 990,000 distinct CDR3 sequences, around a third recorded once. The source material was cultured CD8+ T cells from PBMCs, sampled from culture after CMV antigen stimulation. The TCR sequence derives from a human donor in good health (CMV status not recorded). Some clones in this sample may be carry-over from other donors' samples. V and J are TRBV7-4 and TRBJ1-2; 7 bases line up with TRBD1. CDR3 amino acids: CASSEWDSPGGYTF. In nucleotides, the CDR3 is TGTGCCAGCAGCGAGTGGGACAGCCCTGGAGGCTACACCTTC.